This T cell receptor beta chain is from a study of high-grade serous ovarian cancer treatment subgroups. The tumor samples were collected prior to definitive surgery or chemotherapy. TCRdb keeps only in-frame clones here, not all; method: immunoSEQ multiplex PCR. This sample yields around 9,600 clones, of which around 85% are seen a single time; over 1.5% belongs to the top ten. CDR1 is MNHNS and CDR2 is SASEGT in the germline V gene. Trimming removed 6 bases at V and 1 base at J, with 10 bases between. This CDR3 comprises 15 residues. Study observations and caveats: Spatial context was lost because tumors were sequenced in bulk. Tumors within one patient showed repertoire similarity of about 0.1 to 0.8. Only CDR3 was analyzed; CDR1 and CDR2 were not.

Comments on this clone: Antigen specificity is unknown.

The sequence came from a human donor with high-grade serous ovarian cancer. The chain has TRBV6-1 and TRBJ2-6, with no clear D. Sequencing was performed on tumor tissue. The CDR3 loop reads CASRPDESGANVLTF. The CDR3 DNA is TGTGCCAGCAGACCTGACGAGTCTGGGGCCAACGTCCTGACTTTC.